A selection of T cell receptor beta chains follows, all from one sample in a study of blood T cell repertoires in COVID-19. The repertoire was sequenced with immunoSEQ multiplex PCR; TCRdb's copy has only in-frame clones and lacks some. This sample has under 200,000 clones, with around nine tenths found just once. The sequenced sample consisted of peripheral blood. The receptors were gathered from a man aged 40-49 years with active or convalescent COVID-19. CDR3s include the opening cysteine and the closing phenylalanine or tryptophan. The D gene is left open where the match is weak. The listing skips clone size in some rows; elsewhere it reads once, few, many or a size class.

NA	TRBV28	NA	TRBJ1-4	CASSRFATNEKLFF	TGTGCCAGCAGTCGTTTTGCAACTAATGAAAAACTGTTTTTT
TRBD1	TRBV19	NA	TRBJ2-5	CASSTGQGDQETQYF	TGTGCCAGTAGTACGGGACAGGGGGACCAAGAGACCCAGTACTTC
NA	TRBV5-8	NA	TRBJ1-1	CASSFRVMNTEAFF	TGTGCCAGCAGCTTCAGGGTGATGAACACTGAAGCTTTCTTT
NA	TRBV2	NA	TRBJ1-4	CASILQGGTNEKLFF	TGTGCCAGCATACTACAGGGCGGGACTAATGAAAAACTGTTTTTT
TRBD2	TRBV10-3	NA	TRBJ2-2	CAISDTSGRAGTGELFF	TGTGCCATCAGTGATACTAGCGGGAGGGCAGGCACCGGGGAGCTGTTTTTT
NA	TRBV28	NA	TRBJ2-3	CASSSSGVADTQYF	TGTGCCAGCAGTTCGTCGGGGGTAGCAGATACGCAGTATTTT
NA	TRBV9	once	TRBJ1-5	CASSPGLRQPQHF	TGTGCCAGCAGCCCCGGACTGAGGCAGCCCCAGCATTTT
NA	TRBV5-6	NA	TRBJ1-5	CASSTGPGEPQHF	TGTGCCAGCAGCACGGGCCCCGGGGAGCCCCAGCATTTT
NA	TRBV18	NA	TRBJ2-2	CASSTNRAGELFF	TGTGCCAGCTCAACCAACAGGGCCGGGGAGCTGTTTTTT
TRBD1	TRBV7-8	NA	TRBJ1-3	CASSRGGGQGAYSGNTIYF	TGTGCCAGCAGCCGAGGCGGGGGACAGGGGGCCTACTCTGGAAACACCATATATTTT
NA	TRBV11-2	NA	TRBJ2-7	CASSPPAYEQYF	TGTGCCAGCAGCCCTCCGGCCTACGAGCAGTACTTC
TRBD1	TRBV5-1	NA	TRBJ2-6	CASKQGAVGANVLTF	TGCGCCAGCAAACAGGGGGCGGTAGGGGCCAACGTCCTGACTTTC
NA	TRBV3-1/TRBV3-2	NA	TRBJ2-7	CASSSSYEQYF	TGTGCCAGCAGTTCGTCCTACGAGCAGTACTTC
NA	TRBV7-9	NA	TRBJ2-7	CASSHPSGLYEQYF	TGTGCCAGCAGCCACCCCTCCGGTCTGTACGAGCAGTACTTC
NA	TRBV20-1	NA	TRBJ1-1	CSASRTGSYTEAFF	TGCAGTGCTAGTAGAACAGGTAGTTACACTGAAGCTTTCTTT
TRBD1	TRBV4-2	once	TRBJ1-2	CASSQDSRTGFFYGYTF	TGTGCCAGCAGCCAAGATTCGAGGACAGGCTTCTTCTATGGCTACACCTTC
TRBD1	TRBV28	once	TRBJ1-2	CASRIYPGTGSAGYTF	TGTGCCAGCAGGATCTACCCCGGGACAGGGTCTGCTGGCTACACCTTC
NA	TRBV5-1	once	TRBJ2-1	CASSLDGLLLF	TGCGCCAGCAGCTTGGATGGACTCCTCCTCTTC
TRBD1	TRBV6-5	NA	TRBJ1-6	CASSYGTGDGELALHF	TGTGCCAGCAGTTACGGGACAGGGGATGGGGAGCTGGCCCTCCACTTT
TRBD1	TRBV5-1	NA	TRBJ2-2	CASSPIEDRVTAGELFF	TGCGCCAGCAGCCCGATAGAGGACAGGGTGACCGCCGGGGAGCTGTTTTTT
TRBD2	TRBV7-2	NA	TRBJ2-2	CASSLDGGSSAGELFF	TGTGCCAGCAGCTTAGACGGCGGGAGTTCGGCCGGGGAGCTGTTTTTT
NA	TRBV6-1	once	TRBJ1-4	CASSALARGQSSEKLFF	TGTGCCAGCAGTGCCTTAGCCCGCGGGCAGAGCAGTGAAAAACTGTTTTTT
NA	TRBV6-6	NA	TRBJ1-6	CASSKIKQGPTSSYNSPLHF	TGTGCCAGCAGCAAAATCAAACAGGGACCCACGAGCTCCTATAATTCACCCCTCCACTTT
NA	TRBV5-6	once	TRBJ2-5	CASSLKGLKHRETQYF	TGTGCCAGCAGCTTGAAGGGGTTGAAACACCGGGAGACCCAGTACTTC
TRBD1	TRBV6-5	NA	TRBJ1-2	CASRASGTGGYTF	TGTGCCAGCAGGGCATCCGGGACAGGCGGCTACACCTTC
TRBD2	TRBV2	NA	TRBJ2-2	CASRLTSGTNTGELFF	TGTGCCAGCAGGCTGACTAGCGGGACAAACACCGGGGAGCTGTTTTTT
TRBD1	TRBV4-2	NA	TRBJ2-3	CASNQEPGQGGDTQYF	TGTGCCAGCAACCAAGAACCGGGACAGGGTGGAGATACGCAGTATTTT
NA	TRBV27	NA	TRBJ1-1	CASSIRINTEAFF	TGTGCCAGCAGCATCAGAATCAACACTGAAGCTTTCTTT
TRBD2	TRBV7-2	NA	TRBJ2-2	CASSLVRGGTGELFF	TGTGCCAGCAGCTTAGTTCGGGGGGGTACCGGGGAGCTGTTTTTT
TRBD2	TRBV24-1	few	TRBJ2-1	CATRPGLAGYNEQFF	TGTGCCACCAGACCGGGTCTAGCGGGATACAATGAGCAGTTCTTC
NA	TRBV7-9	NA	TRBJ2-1	CASSLGSSYRDEQFF	TGTGCCAGCAGCTTAGGGTCATCCTACCGCGATGAGCAGTTCTTC
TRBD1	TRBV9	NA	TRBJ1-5	CASSVGQGADQPQHF	TGTGCCAGCAGCGTAGGACAGGGGGCGGACCAGCCCCAGCATTTT
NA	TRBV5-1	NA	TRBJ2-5	CASSAEETQYF	TGCGCCAGCAGCGCGGAGGAGACCCAGTACTTC
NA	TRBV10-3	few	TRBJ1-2	CAISEARVSNYGYTF	TGTGCCATCAGTGAGGCCAGGGTATCTAACTATGGCTACACCTTC
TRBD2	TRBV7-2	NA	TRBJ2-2	CASSLGREGTGELFF	TGTGCCAGCAGCTTAGGGCGGGAGGGAACCGGGGAGCTGTTTTTT
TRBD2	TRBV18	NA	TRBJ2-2	CASSPSIAGNYGELFF	TGTGCCAGCTCACCATCAATAGCGGGAAATTACGGGGAGCTGTTTTTT
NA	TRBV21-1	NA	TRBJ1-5	CASSVPLRGSNQPQHF	TGTGCCAGCAGCGTCCCTTTAAGGGGGAGCAATCAGCCCCAGCATTTT
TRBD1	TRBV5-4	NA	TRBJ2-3	CASSWGPLGQFGDTQYF	TGTGCCAGCAGCTGGGGGCCCCTGGGACAGTTCGGGGATACGCAGTATTTT
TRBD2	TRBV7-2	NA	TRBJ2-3	CASRLAGGSTDTQYF	TGTGCCAGCAGACTAGCGGGGGGGAGCACAGATACGCAGTATTTT
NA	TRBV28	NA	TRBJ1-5	CASSSPTGTNQPQHF	TGTGCCAGCAGTTCTCCCACAGGGACCAATCAGCCCCAGCATTTT
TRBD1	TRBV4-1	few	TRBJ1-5	CASSQERGQAQHF	TGCGCCAGCAGCCAAGAAAGGGGGCAGGCCCAGCATTTT
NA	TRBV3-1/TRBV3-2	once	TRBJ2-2	CASIGQGNTGELFF	TGTGCCAGCATAGGCCAGGGGAACACCGGGGAGCTGTTTTTT
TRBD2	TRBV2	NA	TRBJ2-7	CASSDQLAYSYEQYF	TGTGCCAGCAGTGACCAACTAGCGTACTCCTACGAGCAGTACTTC
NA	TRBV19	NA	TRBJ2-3	CASSSRVDTQYF	TGTGCCAGTAGTTCCAGGGTAGATACGCAGTATTTT
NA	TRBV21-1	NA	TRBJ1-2	CASSPRTGGNYGYTF	TGTGCCAGCAGCCCTCGGACAGGGGGCAACTATGGCTACACCTTC
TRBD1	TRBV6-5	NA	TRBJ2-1	CASSGTVHNEQFF	TGTGCCAGCAGCGGGACAGTGCACAATGAGCAGTTCTTC
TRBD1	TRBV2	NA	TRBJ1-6	CASKFTDRGGSPLHF	TGTGCCAGCAAATTTACGGACAGGGGTGGTTCACCCCTCCACTTT
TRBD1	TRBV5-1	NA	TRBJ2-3	CASSFVGQGATDTQYF	TGCGCCAGCAGCTTCGTCGGACAGGGAGCGACAGATACGCAGTATTTT
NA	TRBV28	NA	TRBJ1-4	CASSLGLRRGHEKLFF	TGTGCCAGCAGTTTAGGTTTGCGTCGGGGTCATGAAAAACTGTTTTTT
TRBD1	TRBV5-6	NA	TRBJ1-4	CASSRTGATNEKLFF	TGTGCCAGCAGCAGGACAGGGGCAACTAATGAAAAACTGTTTTTT
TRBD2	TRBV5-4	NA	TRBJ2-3	CASSLGGRALGTDTQYF	TGTGCCAGCAGCTTGGGCGGGAGGGCCCTCGGGACAGATACGCAGTATTTT
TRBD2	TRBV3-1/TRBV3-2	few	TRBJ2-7	CASSSRAGTSGSQVDEQYF	TGTGCCAGCAGCTCCCGAGCCGGGACTAGCGGGAGCCAAGTCGACGAGCAGTACTTC
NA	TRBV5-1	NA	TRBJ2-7	CASSLFGENYEQYF	TGCGCCAGCAGCTTGTTCGGGGAAAACTACGAGCAGTACTTC
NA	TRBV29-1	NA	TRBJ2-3	CSVNQGGDTQYF	TGCAGCGTCAATCAAGGGGGAGATACGCAGTATTTT
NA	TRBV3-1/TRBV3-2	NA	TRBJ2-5	CASSRGTSKETQYF	TGTGCCAGCAGCCGAGGGACATCCAAAGAGACCCAGTACTTC
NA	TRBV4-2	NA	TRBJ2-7	CASSQGGREQYF	TGTGCCAGCAGCCAAGGGGGGCGGGAGCAGTACTTC
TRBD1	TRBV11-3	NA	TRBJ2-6	CASSPGTGDSGANVLTF	TGTGCCAGCAGTCCCGGGACAGGGGACTCTGGGGCCAACGTCCTGACTTTC
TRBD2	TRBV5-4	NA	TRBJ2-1	CASIAGGNYNEQFF	TGTGCCAGTATAGCGGGAGGTAACTACAATGAGCAGTTCTTC
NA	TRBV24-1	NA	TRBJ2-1	CATSDSAGRQFF	TGTGCCACCAGTGATTCCGCTGGCAGGCAGTTCTTC